What follows describes a single T cell receptor (beta chain). The antigen remains unidentified. The data belong to a study of cytomegalovirus exposure and HLA in healthy donors. Turning to the study itself: Later analysis reported that the 120 validation repertoires shared the platform of the roughly 700 first-cohort repertoires.

The table came from immunoSEQ multiplex PCR; TCRdb's copy has only in-frame clones and leaves some out. This repertoire shows about 150,000 clones, 86% found once; its top ten account for 20% to 25%. Study-wide points: Cytomegalovirus-associated TCR beta chains were listed, numbering roughly 150. The authors confirmed in vitro that a few CMV-associated chains were specific for CMV antigens.

The donors were part of the roughly 130-subject validation cohort, which stood apart from the roughly 730-subject first cohort. The germline gives CDR1 MNHEY, CDR2 SVGAGI. Trimming stripped 6 bases from V and 2 bases from J, with 5 bases between. The CDR3 consists of 12 residues. This receptor was identified in a man aged 18 to 29 in good health and CMV-seropositive. This chain links TRBV6-5 with TRBJ1-5; no clear D. Sequencing input: PBMCs. DNA of the CDR3: TGTGCCAGCAGCCGGGGCAATCAGCCCCAGCATTTT. Its protein is CASSRGNQPQHF.